Shown below are 12 T cell receptor beta chains from a single sample sequenced in a study of blood T cell repertoires in COVID-19. Profiled with immunoSEQ multiplex PCR; TCRdb holds only in-frame clones, not every one. In the table there are 130,000 to 150,000 clones, 75% to 90% of which are singletons. Sequencing used peripheral blood. The receptors stem from a woman aged 60-70 years with COVID-19, enrolled during active disease.

The chain recombines TRBV27 with TRBJ2-1, with D maybe TRBD2 (5 bases). The CDR3 is 14 residues long. In germline, CDR1 is MNHEY, CDR2 SMNVEV (reference sequence). Trimming shortened V by 2 bases and J by 9 bases, and 14 bases separated the two germline ends. The DNA for the CDR3 is TGTGCCAGCAGTTTAGGAGCGGCCAGCGCTGAGCAGTTCTTC. This encodes CASSLGAASAEQFF.

The chain is built from TRBV5-1 and TRBJ2-5, with a possible D match to TRBD1 (6 bases). V was trimmed by 1 base and J by 3 bases, leaving 10 bases between them. Per germline, CDR1 SGHRS and CDR2 YFSETQ. This CDR3 region has 14 residues. The CDR3: CASSLLGGEETQYF. CDR3 in DNA: TGCGCCAGCAGCTTGCTAGGGGGAGAAGAGACCCAGTACTTC.

This clone was recorded a few times. V and J are TRBV27 and TRBJ1-5; 7 nucleotides match TRBD1. The CDR3 has 13 amino acids. Looked up from germline, CDR1 is MNHEY and CDR2 is SMNVEV (reference sequence). J lost 4 bases, V lost 3 bases, and 0 bases had no gene match. As DNA, the CDR3 is TGTGCCAGCAGTTTGGGACAGAATCAGCCCCAGCATTTT. Encoded protein: CASSLGQNQPQHF.

V and J are TRBV2 and TRBJ2-1, with 9 bases aligning to TRBD2. Germline V CDR1 and CDR2: SNHLY, FYNNEI. V shed 6 bases and J 0 bases; nucleotides not matched to a gene: 12. The CDR3 length is 18 residues. The CDR3 DNA reads TGTGCCAGCAGCGAAAATAGCGGGGGTGATAGCTCCTACAATGAGCAGTTCTTC. Protein: CASSENSGGDSSYNEQFF.

The rearrangement links TRBV27 to TRBJ2-5, with 10 nucleotides matching TRBD2. J lost 5 bases, V lost 5 bases, and 8 bases had no gene match. Germline values: CDR1 MNHEY, CDR2 SMNVEV (reference sequence). This CDR3 spans 15 amino acids. CDR3 loop: CASSVSSGGWETQYF. Here the CDR3 DNA reads TGTGCCAGCAGTGTCTCTAGCGGGGGTTGGGAGACCCAGTACTTC.

The rearrangement links TRBV15 to TRBJ2-7, with D perhaps TRBD1 (6 bases). This CDR3 comprises 15 residues. Germline V gene lookup returns CDR1 LNHNV and CDR2 YYDKDF (reference sequence). Trimming stripped 0 bases from V and 4 bases from J, with 13 bases between. The CDR3 here is CATSREIQGPYEQYF. The CDR3 nucleotides are TGTGCCACCAGCAGAGAAATACAGGGTCCGTACGAGCAGTACTTC.

The rearrangement joins TRBV12-3 or TRBV12-4 to TRBJ1-1; perhaps TRBD1 as D (5 bases). Trimming removed 5 bases at V and 8 bases at J, with 12 bases between. CDR3 length: 12 amino acids. The CDR3 coding sequence is TGTGCCAGCAGTAATCGACAGACGGAAGCTTTCTTT. It yields the protein CASSNRQTEAFF.

As concerns this clone: The same CDR3 arises from other DNA sequences in this sample as well. The rearrangement uses TRBV7-9 and TRBJ1-2; the match to TRBD1 covers 11 bases. The CDR3 is 13 amino acids. V dropped 5 bases and J dropped 7; count of bases not matched to a gene: 3. The germline CDR1 and CDR2 sequences are SEHNR and FQNEAQ (reference sequence). The CDR3 spells CASSLGQGAGYTF. The CDR3 DNA reads as TGTGCCAGCAGCCTTGGACAGGGGGCTGGCTACACCTTC.

This clone has a single count. The chain has TRBV2 and TRBJ1-5; D possibly corresponds to TRBD1 (6 bases). Trimming pared 5 bases from V and 4 bases from J, leaving 9 bases between. The CDR3 has 13 amino acids. Germline V lookup: CDR1 SNHLY, CDR2 FYNNEI. CDR3 sequence: CASSRTVNQPQHF. The DNA for the CDR3 is TGTGCCAGCAGTCGGACAGTTAATCAGCCCCAGCATTTT.

This chain links TRBV5-1 with TRBJ2-5; 7 positions match TRBD2. The trim removed 4 bases at V and 4 bases at J, leaving 16 bases unmatched. The CDR3 contains 17 residues. The V gene's germline CDR1 is SGHRS and CDR2 YFSETQ. The CDR3 DNA reads as TGCGCCAGCAGCCAAACACCCGGGACTACGGAAGGAGAGACCCAGTACTTC. It specifies CASSQTPGTTEGETQYF.

The chain is built from TRBV19 and TRBJ1-3, with TRBD1 as a possible D gene (6 bases). With 3 bases removed from V and 0 bases from J, the gap between germline ends came to 12 bases. The CDR3 is 16 amino acids. Germline CDR1 LNHDA, CDR2 SQIVND (reference sequence). The CDR3 loop reads CASSMHKDSSGNTIYF. The CDR3 DNA sequence: TGTGCCAGTAGTATGCATAAGGACAGCTCTGGAAACACCATATATTTT.

The chain is built from TRBV4-3 and TRBJ2-6; D possibly corresponds to TRBD1 (6 bases). CDR3 size: 17 residues. Trimming pared 0 bases from V and 0 bases from J, leaving 9 bases between. Germline V lookup: CDR1 LGHNA, CDR2 YSLEER. This chain's CDR3 is CASSQELGGSGANVLTF. CDR3 DNA: TGCGCCAGCAGCCAAGAGTTAGGGGGCTCTGGGGCCAACGTCCTGACTTTC.